This is a list of T cell receptor beta chains from one sample in a study of shared clonotypes between healthy human individuals. Data came from immunoSEQ multiplex PCR; TCRdb stores just in-frame clones and leaves some out. This table has about 2.1 million clones, 90% to 95% appearing once. The sequencing sample was made of naive CD8+ T cells from PBMCs. The source of these receptors is a young man in good health. Some clones in this sample may be carry-over from other donors' samples. Both conserved end residues are part of each CDR3. The D gene is left open where the match is weak. Size values are once, few and many counts, or a class for expanded clones, and some rows have none.

>.|.|TRBV7-9|TRBJ2-3
CASSLGSGANPTDTQYF
TGTGCCAGCAGCTTAGGGTCAGGCGCAAACCCCACAGATACGCAGTATTTT
>.|few|TRBV5-6|TRBJ2-7
CASSLGTYEQYF
TGTGCCAGCAGCTTGGGAACCTACGAGCAGTACTTC
>.|.|TRBV5-1|TRBJ1-1
CASSFYMNTEAFF
TGCGCCAGCAGCTTCTATATGAACACTGAAGCTTTCTTT
>.|.|TRBV7-3|TRBJ2-1
CASSPGGPSPAKQFF
TGTGCCAGCAGCCCCGGGGGACCATCCCCCGCGAAGCAGTTCTTC
>.|.|TRBV6-4|TRBJ1-4
CARPVPGAGEKLFF
TGTGCCAGACCCGTTCCAGGGGCCGGTGAAAAACTGTTTTTT
>.|.|TRBV19|TRBJ1-2
CASSIPGTPYYGYTF
TGTGCCAGTAGTATCCCCGGGACACCTTACTATGGCTACACCTTC
>TRBD2|.|TRBV9|TRBJ2-7
CASSTSGSLSYEQYF
TGTGCCAGCAGCACCAGCGGGAGCCTTAGCTACGAGCAGTACTTC
>TRBD2|.|TRBV27|TRBJ2-1
CASSSGTSGSNEQFF
TGTGCCAGCAGTTCCGGGACTAGCGGGTCCAATGAGCAGTTCTTC
>.|.|TRBV11-2|TRBJ1-3
CASRARAGNTIYF
TGTGCCAGCAGGGCCAGAGCTGGAAACACCATATATTTT
>TRBD2|.|TRBV13|TRBJ2-5
CASSWSLAGGPTQETQYF
TGTGCCAGCAGCTGGAGTCTAGCGGGAGGCCCAACTCAAGAGACCCAGTACTTC
>.|.|TRBV18|TRBJ1-1
CASSPGTEAFF
TGTGCCAGCTCACCAGGAACTGAAGCTTTCTTT
>.|.|TRBV28|TRBJ2-4
CASRAPGAIIQYF
TGTGCCAGCAGGGCCCCAGGGGCGATCATTCAGTACTTC
>.|.|TRBV9|TRBJ2-1
CASSVVVGSYNEQFF
TGTGCCAGCAGCGTAGTGGTCGGTTCCTACAATGAGCAGTTCTTC
>.|few|TRBV19|TRBJ1-5
CASSATGNSNQPQHF
TGTGCCAGTAGTGCCACGGGGAATAGCAATCAGCCCCAGCATTTT
>.|.|TRBV6-6|TRBJ1-5
CASGLSYLSNQPQHF
TGTGCCAGCGGTCTTTCATACCTTAGCAATCAGCCCCAGCATTTT
>.|.|TRBV7-9|TRBJ2-7
CASSSSLEQYF
TGTGCCAGCAGCTCCTCCTTAGAGCAGTACTTC
>.|once|TRBV27|TRBJ2-7
CASSLLAGYEQYF
TGTGCCAGCAGTTTACTGGCTGGGTACGAGCAGTACTTC
>.|.|TRBV6-4|TRBJ2-5
CASSDSGAVQETQYF
TGTGCCAGCAGTGACTCCGGGGCTGTGCAAGAGACCCAGTACTTC
>TRBD1|.|TRBV7-9|TRBJ1-4
CASSSQTGTANEKLFF
TGTGCCAGCAGCTCCCAGACCGGGACAGCAAATGAAAAACTGTTTTTT
>.|.|TRBV12-5|TRBJ1-2
CASGLGTGTSSGYTF
TGTGCTAGTGGTTTGGGCACCGGGACCTCAAGCGGCTACACCTTC
>.|.|TRBV27|TRBJ2-7
CASSLVQGHPYEQYF
TGTGCCAGCAGTTTAGTCCAGGGGCATCCCTACGAGCAGTACTTC
>.|.|TRBV29-1|TRBJ1-4
CSVEEKWGDVRGAKLFF
TGCAGCGTTGAAGAGAAGTGGGGAGATGTGAGGGGCGCAAAACTGTTTTTT
>TRBD2|.|TRBV7-9|TRBJ2-3
CASSPHLAGDYTDTQYF
TGTGCCAGCAGCCCGCATCTAGCGGGGGACTACACAGATACGCAGTATTTT
>.|.|TRBV7-6|TRBJ2-7
CASSSVGGILSYEQYF
TGTGCCAGCAGCTCAGTGGGCGGCATCCTGTCCTACGAGCAGTACTTC
>.|.|TRBV4-1|TRBJ1-2
CASSQGQDLYGYTF
TGCGCCAGCAGCCAAGGACAGGACCTCTATGGCTACACCTTC
>.|.|TRBV5-1|TRBJ1-1
CASSLTVRHGAFF
TGCGCCAGCAGCTTGACAGTCAGGCATGGAGCTTTCTTT
>TRBD1|.|TRBV28|TRBJ1-2
CASSSDRDRRYGYTF
TGTGCCAGCAGTTCCGACCGGGACAGGCGTTATGGCTACACCTTC
>TRBD1|.|TRBV7-3|TRBJ1-2
CASSLSGQGNYGYTF
TGTGCCAGCAGCTTATCGGGACAGGGGAACTATGGCTACACCTTC
>.|.|TRBV11-3|TRBJ1-1
CASSKDRYTEAFF
TGTGCCAGCAGCAAGGACAGATACACTGAAGCTTTCTTT
>.|.|TRBV28|TRBJ2-1
CASSLLGYHNEQFF
TGTGCCAGCAGTTTATTGGGATATCACAATGAGCAGTTCTTC
>.|.|TRBV27|TRBJ2-7
CASSLVGMAYEQYF
TGTGCCAGCAGTTTAGTGGGTATGGCCTACGAGCAGTACTTC
>.|.|TRBV4-3|TRBJ1-5
CASSQNARGPWGNQPQHF
TGCGCCAGCAGCCAAAACGCGAGGGGCCCCTGGGGCAATCAGCCCCAGCATTTT
>TRBD1|.|TRBV27|TRBJ1-2
CASTSWTGASQIYYGYTF
TGTGCCAGCACCTCCTGGACAGGGGCCAGCCAGATTTACTATGGCTACACCTTC
>TRBD2|.|TRBV29-1|TRBJ2-1
CSVEGMTSGSYNEQFF
TGCAGCGTCGAGGGGATGACTAGCGGGTCCTACAATGAGCAGTTCTTC
>.|.|TRBV28|TRBJ1-3
CGGCDGAGNTIYF
TGTGGGGGCTGCGATGGGGCTGGAAACACCATATATTTT
>.|once|TRBV25-1|TRBJ1-5
CASQPGQSNQPQHF
TGTGCCAGTCAACCGGGACAAAGCAATCAGCCCCAGCATTTT
>.|.|TRBV27|TRBJ2-7
CASSLQGSYEQYF
TGTGCCAGCAGTTTACAGGGGTCCTACGAGCAGTACTTC
>.|.|TRBV9|TRBJ1-1
CASSVASGTEAFF
TGTGCCAGCAGCGTAGCTTCCGGCACTGAAGCTTTCTTT
>TRBD2|.|TRBV19|TRBJ2-7
CASSTPLAGAPTQSYEQYF
TGTGCCAGTAGTACTCCACTAGCGGGAGCCCCGACCCAATCCTACGAGCAGTACTTC
>.|.|TRBV28|TRBJ1-1
CASSLWLGTTVTEAFF
TGTGCCAGCAGTTTATGGTTGGGTACAACAGTAACCGAAGCTTTCTTT
>.|.|TRBV7-9|TRBJ1-1
CASSPRGIQNTEAFF
TGTGCCAGCAGCCCCCGGGGTATACAGAACACTGAAGCTTTCTTT
>.|.|TRBV6-5|TRBJ2-2
CASSLVQDTGELFF
TGTGCCAGCAGTCTAGTCCAGGACACCGGGGAGCTGTTTTTT
>.|.|TRBV11-2|TRBJ2-3
CASSPRGGRSDTQYF
TGTGCCAGCAGCCCCCGAGGGGGAAGATCAGATACGCAGTATTTT
>TRBD1|.|TRBV5-1|TRBJ2-7
CASSPGRLGRQGVVDYEQYF
TGCGCCAGCAGCCCAGGTAGGCTCGGGCGTCAGGGGGTCGTTGACTACGAGCAGTACTTC
>TRBD1|.|TRBV11-2|TRBJ2-1
CASSLGDRVGGNEQFF
TGTGCCAGCAGCTTAGGAGACAGGGTGGGTGGGAATGAGCAGTTCTTC